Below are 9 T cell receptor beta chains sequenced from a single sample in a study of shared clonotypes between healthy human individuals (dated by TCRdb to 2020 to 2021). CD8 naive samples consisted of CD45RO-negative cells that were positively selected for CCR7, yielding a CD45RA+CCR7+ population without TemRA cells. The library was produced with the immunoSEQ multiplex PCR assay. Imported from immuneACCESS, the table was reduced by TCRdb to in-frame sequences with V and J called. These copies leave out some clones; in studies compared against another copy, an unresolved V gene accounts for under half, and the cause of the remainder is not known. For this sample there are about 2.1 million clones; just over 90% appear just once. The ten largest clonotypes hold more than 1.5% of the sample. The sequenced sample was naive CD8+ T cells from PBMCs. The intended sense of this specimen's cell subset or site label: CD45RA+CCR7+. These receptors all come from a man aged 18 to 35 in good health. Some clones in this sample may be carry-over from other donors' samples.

In DNA form, the CDR3 reads TGCGCCAGCAGCCCAAACTCGAACCCAGGCTTCCACTATGGCTACACCTTC. Amino acid sequence: CASSPNSNPGFHYGYTF. This chain connects TRBV5-1 to TRBJ1-2; D remains ambiguous. Deletions cut 4 bases from V and 3 bases from J, with 22 bases between. This CDR3 has 17 residues. The germline gives CDR1 SGHRS, CDR2 YFSETQ.

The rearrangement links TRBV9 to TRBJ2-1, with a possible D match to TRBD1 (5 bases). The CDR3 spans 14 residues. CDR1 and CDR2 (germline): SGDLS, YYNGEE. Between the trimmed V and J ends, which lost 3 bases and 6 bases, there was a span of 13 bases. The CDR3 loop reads CASSGRWQGNEQFF. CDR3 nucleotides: TGTGCCAGCAGCGGCCGGTGGCAGGGCAATGAGCAGTTCTTC.

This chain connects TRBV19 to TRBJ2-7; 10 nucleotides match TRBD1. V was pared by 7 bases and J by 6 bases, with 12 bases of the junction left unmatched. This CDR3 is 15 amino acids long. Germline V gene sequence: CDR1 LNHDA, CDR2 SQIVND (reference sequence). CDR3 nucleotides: TGTGCCAGTAACAACGGACAGGGGGGAATGCCCGAGCAGTACTTC. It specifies CASNNGQGGMPEQYF.

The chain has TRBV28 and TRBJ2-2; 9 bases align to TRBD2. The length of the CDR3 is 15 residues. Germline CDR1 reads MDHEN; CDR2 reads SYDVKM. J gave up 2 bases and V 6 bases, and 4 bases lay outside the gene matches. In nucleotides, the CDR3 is TGTGCCAGCAGGACGGGACTAGCCAACACCGGGGAGCTGTTTTTT. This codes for CASRTGLANTGELFF.

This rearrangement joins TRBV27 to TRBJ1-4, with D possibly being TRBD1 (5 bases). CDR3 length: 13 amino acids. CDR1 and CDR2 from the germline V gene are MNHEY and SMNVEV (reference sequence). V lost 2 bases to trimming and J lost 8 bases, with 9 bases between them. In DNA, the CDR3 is TGTGCCAGCAGTTTACTGGAGGGGGAAAAACTGTTTTTT. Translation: CASSLLEGEKLFF.

CDR3 amino acids: CASLIRGSGELFF. The DNA for the CDR3 is TGTGCCAGTTTAATTAGGGGTTCCGGGGAGCTGTTTTTT. The chain recombines TRBV19 with TRBJ2-2, with a possible D match to TRBD1 (5 bases). V was clipped by 8 bases and J by 6 bases, with 13 bases between them. Germline V gives CDR1 LNHDA, CDR2 SQIVND (reference sequence). This CDR3 has 13 residues.

The CDR3 bases are TGTGCCAGCAGCGGGGACAGGGTCTCAACAGATACGCAGTATTTT. Its translation is CASSGDRVSTDTQYF. The V and J genes are TRBV5-4 and TRBJ2-3; 9 positions agree with TRBD1. The CDR3 has 15 residues. Per the germline V gene, CDR1 is SGHNT and CDR2 is YYREEE (reference sequence). The V gene end was trimmed by 4 bases and the J gene end by 3 bases; junction bases not matched to a gene: 6. The entire variable domain, with the rest obtained from reference TRBV5-4 and TRBJ2-3, is as follows: ETGVTQSPTHLIKTRGQQVTLRCSSQSGHNTVSWYQQALGQGPQFIFQYYREEENGRGNFPPRFSGLQFPNYSSELNVNALELDDSALYLCASSGDRVSTDTQYFGPGTRLTVL.

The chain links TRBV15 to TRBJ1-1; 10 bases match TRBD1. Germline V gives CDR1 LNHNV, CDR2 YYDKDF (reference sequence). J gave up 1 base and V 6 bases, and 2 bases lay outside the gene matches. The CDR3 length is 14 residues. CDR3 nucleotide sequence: TGTGCCACCAGAAGGGACAGGGGGAACACTGAAGCTTTCTTT. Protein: CATRRDRGNTEAFF.

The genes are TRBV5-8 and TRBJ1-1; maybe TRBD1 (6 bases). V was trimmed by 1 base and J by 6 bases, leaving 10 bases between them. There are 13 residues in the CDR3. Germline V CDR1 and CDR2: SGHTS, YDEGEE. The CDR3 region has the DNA TGTGCCAGCAGCTTGACAGGGAGCTCTGAAGCTTTCTTT. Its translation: CASSLTGSSEAFF.